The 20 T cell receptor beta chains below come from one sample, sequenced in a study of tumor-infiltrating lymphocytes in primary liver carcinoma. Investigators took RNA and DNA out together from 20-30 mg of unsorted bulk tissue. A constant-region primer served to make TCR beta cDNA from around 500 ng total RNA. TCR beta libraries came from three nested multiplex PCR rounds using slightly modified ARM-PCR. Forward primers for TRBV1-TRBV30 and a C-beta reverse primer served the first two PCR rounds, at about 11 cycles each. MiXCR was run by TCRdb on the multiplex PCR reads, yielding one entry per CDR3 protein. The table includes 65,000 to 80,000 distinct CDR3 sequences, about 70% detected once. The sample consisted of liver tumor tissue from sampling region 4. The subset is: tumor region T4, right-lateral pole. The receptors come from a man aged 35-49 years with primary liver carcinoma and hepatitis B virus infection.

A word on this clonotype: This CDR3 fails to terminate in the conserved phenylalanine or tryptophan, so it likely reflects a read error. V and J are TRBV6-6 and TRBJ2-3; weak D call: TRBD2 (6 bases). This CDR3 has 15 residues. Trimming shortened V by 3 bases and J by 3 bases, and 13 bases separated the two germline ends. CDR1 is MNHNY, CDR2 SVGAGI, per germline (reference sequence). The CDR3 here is CASSYSVSGTDTQYS. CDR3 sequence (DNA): TGTGCCAGCAGTTATAGCGTGAGCGGGACAGATACGCAGTATTCT.

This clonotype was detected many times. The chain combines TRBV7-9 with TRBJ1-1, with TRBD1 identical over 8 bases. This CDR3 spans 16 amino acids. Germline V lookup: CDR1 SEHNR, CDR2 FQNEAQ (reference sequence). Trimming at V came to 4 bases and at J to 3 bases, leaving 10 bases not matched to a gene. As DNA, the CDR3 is TGTGCCAGCAGCTCCAGCGACCAGGGGGCTGACACTGAAGCTTTCTTT. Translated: CASSSSDQGADTEAFF.

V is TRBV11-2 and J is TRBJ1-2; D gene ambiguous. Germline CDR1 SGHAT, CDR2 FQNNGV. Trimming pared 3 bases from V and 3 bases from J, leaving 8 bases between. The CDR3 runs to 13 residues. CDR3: CASSLGFDYGYTF. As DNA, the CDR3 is TGTGCCAGCAGCTTGGGCTTTGACTATGGCTACACCTTC.

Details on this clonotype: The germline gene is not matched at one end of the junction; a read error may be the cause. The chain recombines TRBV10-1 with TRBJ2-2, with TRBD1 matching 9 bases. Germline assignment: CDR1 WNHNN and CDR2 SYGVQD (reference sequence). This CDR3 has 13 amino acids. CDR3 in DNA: TGCGCCAACAGTGGACAGGGGACCGGTGAGCTGTTTTTT. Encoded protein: CANSGQGTGELFF.

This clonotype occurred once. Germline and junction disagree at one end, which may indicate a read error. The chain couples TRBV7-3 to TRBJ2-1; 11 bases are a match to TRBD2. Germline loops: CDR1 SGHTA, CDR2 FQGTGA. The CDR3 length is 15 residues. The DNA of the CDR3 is TGTGCCAGTAGCTTAGCGGGAGGGCCCCTCAATGAGCGGTTCTTC. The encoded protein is CASSLAGGPLNERFF.

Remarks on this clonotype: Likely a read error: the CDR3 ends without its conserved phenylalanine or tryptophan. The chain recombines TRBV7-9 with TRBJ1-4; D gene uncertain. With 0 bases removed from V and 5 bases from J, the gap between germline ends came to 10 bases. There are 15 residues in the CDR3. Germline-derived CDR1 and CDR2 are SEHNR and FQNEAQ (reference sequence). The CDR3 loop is CASSLAQALNEKLFL. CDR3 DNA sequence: TGTGCCAGCAGCTTAGCTCAGGCACTAAATGAAAAACTGTTTCTT.

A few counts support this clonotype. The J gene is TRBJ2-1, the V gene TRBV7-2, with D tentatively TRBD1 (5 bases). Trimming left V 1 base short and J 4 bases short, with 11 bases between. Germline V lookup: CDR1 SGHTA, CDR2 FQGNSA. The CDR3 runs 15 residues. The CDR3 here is CASSLEISGYNEQFF. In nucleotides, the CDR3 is TGTGCCAGCAGCTTAGAGATTTCAGGGTACAATGAGCAGTTCTTC.

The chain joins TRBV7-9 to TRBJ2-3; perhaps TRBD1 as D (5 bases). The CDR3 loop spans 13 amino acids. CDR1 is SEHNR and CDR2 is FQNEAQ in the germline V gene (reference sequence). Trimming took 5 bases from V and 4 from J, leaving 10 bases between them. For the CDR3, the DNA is TGTGCCAGCAGCCTCTTACAGGCAGATACGCAGTATTTT. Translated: CASSLLQADTQYF.

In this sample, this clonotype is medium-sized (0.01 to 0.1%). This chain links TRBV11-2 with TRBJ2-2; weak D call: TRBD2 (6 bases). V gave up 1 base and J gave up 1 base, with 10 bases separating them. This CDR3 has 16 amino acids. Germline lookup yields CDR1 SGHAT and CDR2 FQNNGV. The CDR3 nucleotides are TGTGCCAGCAGCTTAGCGGCAGCGGGGAACACCGGGGAGCTGTTTTTT. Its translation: CASSLAAAGNTGELFF.

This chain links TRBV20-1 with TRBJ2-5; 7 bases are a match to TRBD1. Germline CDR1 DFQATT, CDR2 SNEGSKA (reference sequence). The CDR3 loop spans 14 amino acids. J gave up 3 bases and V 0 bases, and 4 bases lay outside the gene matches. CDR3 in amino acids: CSARDPGQKETQYF. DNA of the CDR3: TGCAGTGCTAGAGATCCGGGACAGAAAGAGACCCAGTACTTC.

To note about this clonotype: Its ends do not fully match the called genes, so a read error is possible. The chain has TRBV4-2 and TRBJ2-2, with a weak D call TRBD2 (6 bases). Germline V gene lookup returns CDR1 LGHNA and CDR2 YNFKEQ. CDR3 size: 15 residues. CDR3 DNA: TGTGTCAACAGCTCCGAGCGGGCGAACACAGGGGAGCTGTTTTTT. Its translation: CVNSSERANTGELFF.

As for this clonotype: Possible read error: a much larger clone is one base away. CDR3 loop: CASNMNTGELFF. DNA of the CDR3: TGTGCCAGCAATATGAACACCGGGGAGCTGTTTTTT. The V call is TRBV27, the J call TRBJ2-2; no firm D call. The CDR3 sequence is 12 residues long. V was clipped by 7 bases and J by 1 base, with 4 bases between them. The V gene's germline CDR1 is MNHEY and CDR2 SMNVEV (reference sequence).

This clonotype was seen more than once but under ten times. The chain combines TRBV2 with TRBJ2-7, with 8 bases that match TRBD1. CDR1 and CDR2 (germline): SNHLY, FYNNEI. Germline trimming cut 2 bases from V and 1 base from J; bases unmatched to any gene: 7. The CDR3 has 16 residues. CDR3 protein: CASSEMGTGTSYEQYF. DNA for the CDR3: TGTGCCAGCAGTGAAATGGGGACAGGAACATCCTACGAGCAGTACTTC.

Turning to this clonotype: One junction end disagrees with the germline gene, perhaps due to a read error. CDR3 loop: CAGSLTRGSIPYEQYF. The CDR3 nucleotides are TGTGCCGGCAGTTTGACTAGAGGGAGTATCCCCTACGAGCAGTACTTC. The J gene is TRBJ2-7, the V gene TRBV7-9; tentatively, D is TRBD2 (6 bases). This CDR3 is built from 16 residues. Per the germline V gene, CDR1 is SEHNR and CDR2 is FQNEAQ (reference sequence).

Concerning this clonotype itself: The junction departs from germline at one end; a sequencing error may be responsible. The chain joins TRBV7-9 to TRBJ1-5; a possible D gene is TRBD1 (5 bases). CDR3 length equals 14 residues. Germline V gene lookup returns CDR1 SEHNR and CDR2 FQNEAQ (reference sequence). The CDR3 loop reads CDSSADGGNHPQHF. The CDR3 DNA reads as TGTGACAGCAGTGCGGACGGGGGAAATCATCCCCAGCATTTT. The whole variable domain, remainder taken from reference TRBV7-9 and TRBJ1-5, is DTGVSQNPRHKITKRGQNVTFRCDPISEHNRLYWYRQTLGQGPEFLTYFQNEAQLEKSRLLSDRFSAERPKGSFSTLEIQRTEQGDSAMYLCDSSADGGNHPQHFGDGTRLSIL.

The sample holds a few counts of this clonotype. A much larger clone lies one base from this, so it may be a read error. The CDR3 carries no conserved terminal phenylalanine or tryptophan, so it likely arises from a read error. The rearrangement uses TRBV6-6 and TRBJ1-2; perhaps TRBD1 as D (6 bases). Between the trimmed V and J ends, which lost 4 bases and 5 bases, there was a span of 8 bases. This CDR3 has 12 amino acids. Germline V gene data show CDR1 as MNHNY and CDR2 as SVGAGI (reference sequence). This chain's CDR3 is CASSFQGYGYTL. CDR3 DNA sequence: TGTGCCAGCAGTTTCCAGGGGTATGGCTACACCCTC.

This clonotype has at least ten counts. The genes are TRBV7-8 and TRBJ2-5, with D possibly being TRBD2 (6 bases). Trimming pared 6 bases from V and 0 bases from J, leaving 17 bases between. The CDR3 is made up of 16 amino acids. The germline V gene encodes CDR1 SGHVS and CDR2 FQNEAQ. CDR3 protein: CASSYPLLAYQETQYF. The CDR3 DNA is TGTGCCAGCAGTTATCCTCTTCTAGCGTACCAAGAGACCCAGTACTTC.

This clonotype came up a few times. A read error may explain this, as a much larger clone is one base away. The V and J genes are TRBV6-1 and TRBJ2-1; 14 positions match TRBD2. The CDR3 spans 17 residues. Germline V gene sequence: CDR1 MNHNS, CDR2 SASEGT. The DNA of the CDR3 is TGTGCCAGCAGTGCCCTGGGGACTAGCGGGAGCGGGAATGAGCAGCTCTTC. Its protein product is CASSALGTSGSGNEQLF.

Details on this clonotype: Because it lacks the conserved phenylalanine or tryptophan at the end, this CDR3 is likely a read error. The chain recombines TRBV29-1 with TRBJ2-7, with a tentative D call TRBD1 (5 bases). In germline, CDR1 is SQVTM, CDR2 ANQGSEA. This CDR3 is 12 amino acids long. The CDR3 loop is CGVAGLRYKQYL. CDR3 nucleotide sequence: TGCGGCGTTGCAGGGCTGCGGTACAAGCAGTACTTG.

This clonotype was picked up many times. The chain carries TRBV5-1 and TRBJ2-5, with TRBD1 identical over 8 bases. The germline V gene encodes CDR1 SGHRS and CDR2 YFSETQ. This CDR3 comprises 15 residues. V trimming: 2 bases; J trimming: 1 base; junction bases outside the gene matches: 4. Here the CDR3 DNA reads TGCGCCAGCAGCTTAGACAGGGGACCCCAAGAGACCCAGTACTTC. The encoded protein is CASSLDRGPQETQYF.